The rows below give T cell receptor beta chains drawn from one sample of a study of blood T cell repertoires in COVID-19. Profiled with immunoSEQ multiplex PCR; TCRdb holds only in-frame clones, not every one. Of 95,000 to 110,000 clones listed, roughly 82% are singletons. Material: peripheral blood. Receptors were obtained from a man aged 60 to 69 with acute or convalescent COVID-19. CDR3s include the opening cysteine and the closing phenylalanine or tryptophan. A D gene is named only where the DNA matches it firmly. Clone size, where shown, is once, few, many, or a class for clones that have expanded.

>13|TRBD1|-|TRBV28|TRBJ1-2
CASSIGTGDGYTF
TGTGCCAGCAGCATAGGGACAGGGGATGGCTACACCTTC
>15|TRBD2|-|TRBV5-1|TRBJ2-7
CASSLASGGPYEQYF
TGCGCCAGCAGCTTGGCTAGCGGGGGCCCCTACGAGCAGTACTTC
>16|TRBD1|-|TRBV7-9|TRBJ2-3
CASTQSGQGANQNKYF
TGTGCCAGCACCCAAAGTGGACAGGGGGCGAACCAGAATAAGTATTTT
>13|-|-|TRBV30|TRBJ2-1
CAWTVSSYNEQFF
TGTGCCTGGACGGTTAGCTCCTACAATGAGCAGTTCTTC
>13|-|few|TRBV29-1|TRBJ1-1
CSVEVQNRAEAFF
TGCAGCGTTGAAGTTCAGAATCGGGCTGAAGCTTTCTTT
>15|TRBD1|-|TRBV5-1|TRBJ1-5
CASSLTGGSNQPQHF
TGCGCCAGCAGCTTGACAGGGGGAAGCAATCAGCCCCAGCATTTT
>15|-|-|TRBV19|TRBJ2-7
CASSKGLFSSYEQYF
TGTGCCAGTAGTAAAGGACTATTTAGCTCCTACGAGCAGTACTTC
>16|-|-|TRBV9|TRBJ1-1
CASSAGGAGKNTEAFF
TGTGCCAGCAGCGCCGGGGGGGCAGGGAAGAACACTGAAGCTTTCTTT
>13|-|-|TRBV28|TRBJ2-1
CASSQGVSDEQFF
TGTGCCAGCAGTCAGGGTGTATCCGATGAGCAGTTCTTC
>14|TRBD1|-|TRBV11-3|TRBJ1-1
CASRGDRTNTEAFF
TGTGCCAGCAGGGGGGACAGGACGAACACTGAAGCTTTCTTT
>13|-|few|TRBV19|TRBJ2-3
CASSIAHGDTQYF
TGTGCCAGTAGTATAGCTCACGGAGATACGCAGTATTTT
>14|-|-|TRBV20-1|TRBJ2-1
CSASKGRSYNEQFF
TGCAGTGCTAGTAAGGGGAGGTCCTACAATGAGCAGTTCTTC
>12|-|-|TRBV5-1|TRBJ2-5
CASSLAKETQYF
TGCGCCAGCAGCTTGGCCAAAGAGACCCAGTACTTC
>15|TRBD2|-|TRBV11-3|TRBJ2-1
CASSPGLAGVNEQFF
TGTGCCAGCAGTCCGGGACTAGCGGGAGTCAATGAGCAGTTCTTC
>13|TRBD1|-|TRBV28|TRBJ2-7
CASMTGTLTEQYF
TGTGCCAGCATGACAGGGACCCTTACAGAGCAGTACTTC
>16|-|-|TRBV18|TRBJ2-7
CASSPNPGTDSYEQYF
TGTGCCAGCTCACCTAACCCCGGAACAGACTCCTACGAGCAGTACTTC
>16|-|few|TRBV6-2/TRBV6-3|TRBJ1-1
CASSPPLGQAWQEAFF
TGTGCCAGCAGTCCGCCGCTGGGGCAGGCGTGGCAAGAAGCTTTCTTT
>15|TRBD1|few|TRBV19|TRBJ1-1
CASSRTGAPNTEAFF
TGTGCCAGTAGTCGAACAGGGGCTCCGAACACTGAAGCTTTCTTT
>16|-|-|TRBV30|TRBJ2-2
CAWSQKGGPVTGELFF
TGTGCCTGGAGTCAGAAGGGGGGGCCCGTCACCGGGGAGCTGTTTTTT
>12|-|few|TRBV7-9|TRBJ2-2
CASSFETGELFF
TGTGCCAGCAGCTTCGAGACCGGGGAGCTGTTTTTT
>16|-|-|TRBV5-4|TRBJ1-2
CASSPGGALVLYGYTF
TGTGCCAGCAGCCCTGGGGGGGCCTTAGTCCTCTATGGCTACACCTTC
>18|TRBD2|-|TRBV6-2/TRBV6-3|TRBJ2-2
CASSLRTRSSSSGGELFF
TGTGCCAGCAGCCTCCGGACTAGATCCTCTAGTTCTGGGGGGGAGCTGTTTTTT
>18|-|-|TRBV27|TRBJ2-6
CASSFSGTPGVGANVLTF
TGTGCCAGCAGTTTTTCCGGGACACCCGGGGTAGGGGCCAACGTCCTGACTTTC
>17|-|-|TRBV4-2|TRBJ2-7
CASSQEGPGGVSYEQYF
TGTGCCAGCAGCCAGGAGGGACCCGGCGGGGTCTCCTACGAGCAGTACTTC
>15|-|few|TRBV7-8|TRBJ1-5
CASCVGGVRNQPQHF
TGTGCCAGCTGCGTCGGGGGGGTACGCAATCAGCCCCAGCATTTT